A single sample is the source of the 13 T cell receptor beta chains below, sequenced in a study of T cell repertoires in cytomegalovirus infection. Antigen specificity for these receptors is unknown. One entry per CDR3 protein, called by TCRdb with MiXCR from the reads. Here the sample spans about 900,000 distinct CDR3 sequences, about 33% being singletons. The sequences come from cultured CD8+ T cells from PBMCs, collected from culture after CMV antigen stimulation. All receptors derive from a human donor in good health (CMV status not recorded). Some clones in this sample may be carry-over from other donors' samples.

This clonotype came up a few times. The chain uses TRBV7-9 and TRBJ2-2; D uncertain. Germline V gives CDR1 SEHNR, CDR2 FQNEAQ (reference sequence). Trimming took 5 bases from V and 1 from J, leaving 11 bases between them. CDR3 length equals 15 residues. CDR3 sequence reads: CASSPSAENTGELFF. As DNA, the CDR3 is TGTGCCAGCAGCCCTTCGGCCGAGAACACCGGGGAGCTGTTTTTT.

To note about this clonotype: A much larger clonotype is one base distant, so this may be a read error. V is TRBV7-9 and J is TRBJ1-4; no firm D call. Germline V gives CDR1 SEHNR, CDR2 FQNEAQ (reference sequence). The CDR3 is 16 amino acids. CDR3 DNA sequence: TGTGTCAGCAGTAATGCCCCGCGGCCTTTGGATGAAAAACTGTTTTTT. Its translation: CVSSNAPRPLDEKLFF.

The sample holds a few counts of this clonotype. The J gene is TRBJ1-2, the V gene TRBV30; weak D call: TRBD1 (5 bases). V lost 7 bases and J lost 6, with 30 bases in between. The CDR3 consists of 17 residues. Germline V lookup: CDR1 GTSNPN, CDR2 SVGIG (reference sequence). The CDR3 region has the DNA TGTGCCTCCTACGACCTACCCGGCATTGGGCAGGGTGATGGCTACACCTTC. This codes for CASYDLPGIGQGDGYTF. The variable domain in full, with the rest retrieved from reference TRBV30 and TRBJ1-2, is SQTIHQWPATLVQPVGSPLSLECTVEGTSNPNLYWYRQAAGRGLQLLFYSVGIGQISSEVPQNLSASRPQDRQFILSSKKLLLSDSGFYLCASYDLPGIGQGDGYTFGSGTRLTVV.

In regard to this clonotype: Being one base from a much bigger clone, this may be a read error. The chain couples TRBV7-2 to TRBJ2-7; TRBD1 is a possible D gene (6 bases). Germline V gene lookup returns CDR1 SGHTA and CDR2 FQGNSA. Trimming took 3 bases from V and 5 from J, leaving 17 bases between them. This CDR3 has 15 amino acids. The CDR3 loop is CASSFSRGRGNEQYV. The CDR3 DNA reads as TGTGCCAGCAGCTTTTCCCGTGGCAGGGGCAACGAGCAGTACGTC.

The V and J genes are TRBV20-1 and TRBJ2-1; D possibly corresponds to TRBD1 (6 bases). V dropped 4 bases and J dropped 3 bases, with 16 bases sitting between them. The germline CDR1 and CDR2 sequences are DFQATT and SNEGSKA (reference sequence). The CDR3 sequence is 15 residues long. The CDR3 DNA reads TGCAGTGCTATTCCCCAGGGGATTTACTACAATGAGCAGTTCTTC. The encoded protein is CSAIPQGIYYNEQFF.

The chain carries TRBV6-5 and TRBJ2-1; perhaps TRBD1 as D (6 bases). Germline lookup yields CDR1 MNHEY and CDR2 SVGAGI. Between the trimmed V and J ends, which lost 2 bases and 6 bases, there was a span of 14 bases. The CDR3 is 15 amino acids. The CDR3 protein is CASSYVEVGGNEQFF. The CDR3 region has the DNA TGTGCCAGCAGTTACGTCGAGGTAGGGGGCAATGAGCAGTTCTTC.

The chain recombines TRBV20-1 with TRBJ1-3, with TRBD1 matching over 7 bases. Germline V CDR1 and CDR2: DFQATT, SNEGSKA (reference sequence). The CDR3 has 16 amino acids. V lost 0 bases, J lost 2 bases, and 7 bases stayed unmatched. CDR3 DNA sequence: TGCAGTGCTAGAGATGATGTTCAGGGGGCTGGAAACACCATATATTTT. Protein sequence: CSARDDVQGAGNTIYF.

This clonotype occurred a few times. The rearrangement joins TRBV6-2 or TRBV6-3 to TRBJ1-5; 8 nucleotides agree with TRBD1. CDR3 length equals 14 residues. V was pared by 6 bases and J by 4 bases, with 5 bases of the junction left unmatched. The germline gives CDR1 MNHEY, CDR2 SVGEGT. In DNA, the CDR3 is TGTGCCAGCAGCCGGGACAGGCTAAATCAGCCCCAGCATTTT. Translation gives CASSRDRLNQPQHF.

The rearrangement joins TRBV6-6 to TRBJ1-5; perhaps TRBD1 as D (5 bases). In germline, CDR1 is MNHNY, CDR2 SVGAGI (reference sequence). CDR3 size: 15 residues. V was clipped by 8 bases and J by 3 bases, with 17 bases between them. CDR3 residues: CASLYVEGVNQPQHF. The CDR3, as DNA: TGTGCCAGCCTATATGTGGAAGGGGTCAATCAGCCCCAGCATTTT.

This chain uses TRBV5-6 with TRBJ2-7; maybe TRBD2 (5 bases). Germline CDR1 is SGHDT and CDR2 is YYEEEE. This CDR3 region has 16 residues. Trimming took 5 bases from V and 0 from J, leaving 18 bases between them. Here the CDR3 reads CASSGGFSLVSYEQYV. The CDR3 DNA follows: TGTGCCAGCAGTGGCGGGTTCTCATTAGTCTCCTACGAGCAGTACGTC.

The chain combines TRBV27 with TRBJ1-1, with 8 bases matching TRBD1. The CDR3 has 15 residues. Germline trimming cut 2 bases from V and 5 bases from J; bases unmatched to any gene: 7. Germline V CDR1 and CDR2: MNHEY, SMNVEV (reference sequence). Written as DNA, the CDR3 is TGTGCCAGCAGTTTACAAAGGACAGGGTCTACTGAAGCTTTCTTT. Residues: CASSLQRTGSTEAFF.

This clonotype was seen only a few times. The rearrangement links TRBV6-1 to TRBJ1-1; D might be TRBD1 (6 bases). Germline V CDR1 and CDR2: MNHNS, SASEGT. The CDR3 covers 12 residues. The V and J ends lost 6 bases and 6 bases respectively, with 11 bases between them. The CDR3 DNA sequence: TGTGCCAGCAGACAGGGCCTAGCTGAAGCTTTCTTT. Its translation is CASRQGLAEAFF.

The chain couples TRBV7-6 to TRBJ2-5; either TRBD1 or TRBD2 may supply D (5 bases each). Trimming pared 5 bases from V and 5 bases from J, leaving 18 bases between. This CDR3 region has 15 residues. Germline CDR1 reads SGHVS; CDR2 reads FNYEAQ. The CDR3 region is CASSQLVGTDETQYF. The DNA of the CDR3 is TGTGCCAGCAGCCAACTCGTGGGGACGGATGAGACCCAGTACTTC.